The entry below describes one TCR beta chain. Assay used: immunoSEQ multiplex PCR; TCRdb lists only in-frame clones, some missing. The data hold 190,000 or so clones, with more than 80% observed a single time. The data were taken from a study of blood T cell repertoires in COVID-19. Study information: Acute and convalescent COVID-19 specimens originated in the United States, Italy and Spain.

Germline CDR1 and CDR2: MNHEY and SMNVEV (reference sequence). The CDR3 extends over 14 amino acids. Unmatched junction bases numbered 4, after V lost 3 bases and J lost 3 bases. The chain carries TRBV27 and TRBJ1-1; TRBD1 aligns across 7 bases. The sample consisted of PBMCs or T cells enriched from blood (not recorded which). The sequence derives from a man in his forties who had recovered from COVID-19. The CDR3 DNA reads as TGTGCCAGCAGTTTGGTGACAGGGTACACTGAAGCTTTCTTT. This codes for CASSLVTGYTEAFF.